Listed below are T cell receptor beta chains from one sample, sequenced in a study of T cell changes during pregnancy in multiple sclerosis. The protocol was immunoSEQ multiplex PCR, while the TCRdb copy is restricted to in-frame clones and leaves out a portion. The table lists 35,000 to 45,000 clones, approximately 90% of them singletons. This material consisted of CD8+ T cells from peripheral blood mononuclear cells, taken in the first trimester of pregnancy. The receptors shown here come from a female donor with multiple sclerosis, enrolled in a pregnancy study. Both conserved end residues are part of each CDR3. The D gene is left open where the match is weak. Rows may omit the clone size; those that give it use once, few, many or a size class.

j_gene	abundance	v_gene	d_gene	len	CDR3aa	CDR3nt
TRBJ1-4	.	TRBV4-3	TRBD1	15	CASSQEGQGTEKLFF	TGCGCCAGCAGCCAAGAAGGACAGGGGACTGAAAAACTGTTTTTT
TRBJ1-1	.	TRBV6-4	.	14	CASSEGGGATEAFF	TGTGCCAGCAGTGAGGGCGGAGGAGCGACTGAAGCTTTCTTT
TRBJ2-1	.	TRBV9	TRBD2	15	CASSVSGGGRNEQFF	TGTGCCAGCAGCGTTTCCGGGGGGGGAAGGAATGAGCAGTTCTTC
TRBJ2-5	.	TRBV9	TRBD2	15	CASSAGLARQETQYF	TGTGCCAGCAGCGCCGGACTAGCAAGGCAAGAGACCCAGTACTTC
TRBJ1-1	few	TRBV27	.	13	CASKRSVNTEAFF	TGTGCCAGCAAGCGATCGGTGAACACTGAAGCTTTCTTT
TRBJ1-4	.	TRBV5-1	.	13	CASSPQGSEKLFF	TGCGCCAGCAGCCCTCAGGGGAGTGAAAAACTGTTTTTT
TRBJ2-7	.	TRBV7-9	.	11	CASSLSGEQYF	TGTGCCAGCAGCTTGAGTGGCGAGCAGTACTTC
TRBJ2-5	.	TRBV6-5	TRBD2	15	CASSKGLAGSETQYF	TGTGCCAGCAGTAAGGGACTAGCTGGATCCGAGACCCAGTACTTC
TRBJ2-1	.	TRBV4-1	TRBD1	16	CASSQSPGQGGNEQFF	TGCGCCAGCAGCCAATCTCCGGGACAGGGGGGCAATGAGCAGTTCTTC
TRBJ1-1	.	TRBV27	.	13	CASSQSGGTEAFF	TGTGCCAGCAGCCAATCGGGGGGCACTGAAGCTTTCTTT
TRBJ1-5	.	TRBV4-3	.	17	CASSYQLGPGSNQPQHF	TGCGCCAGCAGCTACCAGTTGGGGCCGGGTAGCAATCAGCCCCAGCATTTT
TRBJ2-3	.	TRBV6-1	TRBD2	15	CASSESLGGTDTQYF	TGTGCCAGCAGTGAATCACTGGGAGGGACAGATACGCAGTATTTT
TRBJ1-1	.	TRBV13	.	14	CASSRLDESGKAFF	TGTGCCAGCAGCCGATTGGACGAAAGCGGTAAAGCTTTCTTT
TRBJ2-3	.	TRBV15	TRBD2	17	CATSRDRLTSGGDTQYF	TGTGCCACCAGCAGAGATCGTTTGACTAGCGGGGGGGATACGCAGTATTTT
TRBJ2-2	.	TRBV4-1	.	13	CASSQVPAGELFF	TGCGCCAGCAGCCAAGTCCCAGCCGGGGAGCTGTTTTTT
TRBJ2-7	.	TRBV9	.	15	CASSPGGDFLYEQYF	TGTGCCAGCAGCCCAGGAGGGGACTTCCTTTACGAGCAGTACTTC
TRBJ2-2	few	TRBV6-4	.	15	CASSDSGTNTGELFF	TGTGCCAGCAGTGATTCAGGGACTAACACCGGGGAGCTGTTTTTT
TRBJ2-1	.	TRBV6-5	TRBD2	15	CASSSSGGAYNEQFF	TGTGCCAGCAGTTCTAGCGGGGGGGCTTACAATGAGCAGTTCTTC
TRBJ2-3	once	TRBV7-9	TRBD1	19	CASSIPPLLGQGTSDTQYF	TGTGCCAGCAGCATACCTCCTTTACTGGGACAGGGGACGTCAGATACGCAGTATTTT
TRBJ2-1	.	TRBV27	TRBD2	16	CASSPSGLAGYNEQFF	TGTGCCAGCAGTCCGTCAGGACTAGCGGGATACAATGAGCAGTTCTTC
TRBJ1-4	.	TRBV7-8	.	15	CASSGLGGPNEKLFF	TGTGCCAGCAGCGGCTTGGGGGGGCCTAATGAAAAACTGTTTTTT
TRBJ2-1	once	TRBV7-9	.	12	CASSLGDNEQFF	TGTGCCAGCAGCTTGGGAGACAATGAGCAGTTCTTC
TRBJ2-1	.	TRBV11-2	.	11	CASSLYDEQFF	TGTGCCAGCAGCTTATATGATGAGCAGTTCTTC
TRBJ2-7	.	TRBV19	.	14	CASSWGQSSYEQYF	TGTGCCAGTAGCTGGGGCCAAAGCTCCTACGAGCAGTACTTC
TRBJ2-2	.	TRBV9	.	14	CASTRGGNTGELFF	TGTGCCAGCACCCGGGGAGGGAACACCGGGGAGCTGTTTTTT
TRBJ1-2	.	TRBV29-1	TRBD1	16	CSVEDRVRSTNYGYTF	TGCAGCGTGGAGGACAGGGTACGGTCAACTAACTATGGCTACACCTTC
TRBJ2-2	.	TRBV7-7	.	12	CASSRLGEELFF	TGTGCTAGCAGCCGACTAGGAGAGGAGCTGTTTTTT
TRBJ1-1	.	TRBV9	.	15	CASSVGTGGGTEAFF	TGTGCCAGCAGCGTAGGCACCGGCGGGGGCACTGAAGCTTTCTTT
TRBJ2-3	large	TRBV7-8	TRBD2	18	CASSLRRGTSASTDTQYF	TGTGCCAGCAGCTTACGCCGCGGGACTAGCGCGAGCACAGATACGCAGTATTTT
TRBJ2-2	once	TRBV5-1	TRBD2	17	CASSGTSGGVGTGELFF	TGCGCCAGCAGCGGGACTAGCGGGGGGGTCGGCACCGGGGAGCTGTTTTTT
TRBJ2-7	.	TRBV27	.	14	CASSLSAGSYEQYF	TGTGCCAGCAGTTTATCGGCGGGATCTTACGAGCAGTACTTC
TRBJ2-4	.	TRBV9	TRBD1	12	CASSAETGIQYF	TGTGCCAGCAGCGCGGAGACAGGGATTCAGTACTTC
TRBJ1-1	.	TRBV6-6	.	15	CASSNYQGRGTEAFF	TGTGCCAGCAGCAATTACCAGGGGAGGGGCACTGAAGCTTTCTTT
TRBJ1-3	few	TRBV5-1	.	15	CASSLSGVSGNTIYF	TGCGCCAGCAGCTTATCCGGTGTCTCTGGAAACACCATATATTTT
TRBJ2-1	once	TRBV9	TRBD2	14	CASSLGTRYNEQFF	TGTGCCAGCAGCCTTGGGACTAGATATAATGAGCAGTTCTTC
TRBJ2-2	.	TRBV6-4	.	16	CASSDSVAANTGELFF	TGTGCCAGCAGTGACTCGGTGGCGGCGAACACCGGGGAGCTGTTTTTT
TRBJ2-5	.	TRBV6-6	TRBD2	14	CASSYLTSSETQYF	TGTGCCAGCAGTTACTTGACTAGCTCGGAGACCCAGTACTTC
TRBJ1-2	few	TRBV15	.	13	CATSREEGDGYTF	TGTGCCACCAGCAGAGAAGAGGGCGATGGCTACACCTTC
TRBJ1-1	once	TRBV29-1	.	10	CSVVPLEAFF	TGCAGCGTTGTCCCCTTAGAAGCTTTCTTT
TRBJ1-1	.	TRBV7-9	.	18	CASSPTRETAPVNTEAFF	TGTGCCAGCAGTCCGACGCGCGAGACAGCCCCTGTGAACACTGAAGCTTTCTTT
TRBJ1-6	.	TRBV7-8	.	17	CASSSFPTTGRNSPLHF	TGTGCCAGCAGCTCATTCCCGACTACCGGCAGGAATTCACCCCTCCACTTT
TRBJ2-7	.	TRBV6-1	.	15	CASSEAVGGSYEQYF	TGTGCCAGCAGTGAAGCCGTCGGCGGATCCTACGAGCAGTACTTC
TRBJ2-5	.	TRBV5-1	TRBD2	12	CASSWTSGAQYF	TGCGCCAGCAGCTGGACTAGCGGGGCCCAGTACTTC
TRBJ2-1	.	TRBV9	.	15	CASSVGGGAGNEQFF	TGTGCCAGCAGCGTAGGAGGCGGGGCTGGAAATGAGCAGTTCTTC
TRBJ2-5	.	TRBV4-2	.	15	CASSPELGGQETQYF	TGTGCCAGCAGCCCGGAACTTGGCGGGCAAGAGACCCAGTACTTC
TRBJ2-7	once	TRBV6-5	TRBD2	13	CASTYGGGSEQYF	TGTGCCAGCACTTACGGGGGAGGGTCCGAGCAGTACTTC
TRBJ2-7	.	TRBV5-5	.	13	CASSLGLPYEQYF	TGTGCCAGCAGCCTAGGACTGCCCTACGAGCAGTACTTC
TRBJ1-1	.	TRBV19	.	14	CASSAIGEQGEAFF	TGTGCCAGTAGTGCAATAGGGGAACAAGGTGAAGCTTTCTTT
TRBJ1-1	.	TRBV9	.	14	CASSVARGNTEAFF	.
TRBJ1-5	.	TRBV9	TRBD1	15	CASSVTGAIHQPQHF	TGTGCCAGCAGCGTCACAGGGGCGATCCATCAGCCCCAGCATTTT
TRBJ2-5	.	TRBV9	TRBD1	15	CASSVGGTGGETQYF	TGTGCCAGCAGCGTAGGGGGTACAGGGGGAGAGACCCAGTACTTC
TRBJ2-5	.	TRBV4-2	.	15	CASSHLGQLQETQYF	TGTGCCAGCAGCCATCTTGGACAGCTTCAAGAGACCCAGTACTTC